These 19 T cell receptor beta chains were sequenced from one sample in a study of OX40 agonist ivuxolimab in advanced cancers. The assay was immunoSEQ multiplex PCR, and TCRdb's table has in-frame clones only and misses some. Of 15,000 to 25,000 clones listed, about 75% are singletons. The sequencing used CD4+ or CD8+ T cells sorted from blood, collected in a trial of the OX40 agonist ivuxolimab. Receptors were obtained from an adult with an advanced solid tumor such as melanoma, head and neck, liver or kidney cancer.

The chain employs TRBV6-6 and TRBJ1-2; no definite D call. This CDR3 has 13 amino acids. Deletions cut 5 bases from V and 6 bases from J, with 13 bases between. Germline lookup yields CDR1 MNHNY and CDR2 SVGAGI (reference sequence). CDR3 sequence (DNA): TGTGCCAGCAGTCTTGGACCGCTTAATGGCTACACCTTC. This translates into CASSLGPLNGYTF.

This clone was observed a single time. CDR3: CASSSGTGGLEAFF. DNA of the CDR3: TGTGCCAGCAGCAGCGGGACAGGGGGCCTTGAAGCTTTCTTT. The rearrangement links TRBV7-6 to TRBJ1-1, with 12 bases fitting TRBD1. Trimming cost V 5 bases and J 7 bases; bases outside gene matches: 5. The V gene's germline CDR1 is SGHVS and CDR2 FNYEAQ. The CDR3 sequence is 14 residues long.

CDR3 residues: CASSIGGLHYNEQFF. The CDR3, as DNA: TGTGCCAGTAGTATTGGGGGACTACATTACAATGAGCAGTTCTTC. The rearrangement links TRBV19 to TRBJ2-1, with TRBD2 matching over 7 bases. J was trimmed by 4 bases and V by 3 bases; bases with no gene match: 6. CDR3 length equals 15 residues. Germline CDR1 LNHDA, CDR2 SQIVND (reference sequence).

V usage is TRBV5-4 and J usage is TRBJ2-7; 11 bases map to TRBD1. V shed 1 base and J 4 bases; nucleotides not matched to a gene: 4. CDR3 size: 15 residues. Germline V CDR1 and CDR2: SGHNT, YYREEE (reference sequence). The CDR3, as DNA: TGTGCCAGCAGCTTGTCCGGACAGGGGGCGTACGAGCAGTACTTC. Amino acids: CASSLSGQGAYEQYF.

This clone was counted a few times. The V call is TRBV4-3, the J call TRBJ1-5; no clear D. The ends were cut back, 0 bases at V and 7 bases at J, with 13 bases in the middle. The CDR3 contains 15 residues. The germline V gene encodes CDR1 LGHNA and CDR2 YSLEER. The CDR3 reads CASSQDSDNSQPQHF. The CDR3, as DNA: TGCGCCAGCAGCCAAGACTCCGACAACAGCCAGCCCCAGCATTTT.

CDR3 DNA: TGTGCCAGCAGCTTAGGGGGCGGGGGAAGGAACGAGCAGTACTTC. It codes for CASSLGGGGRNEQYF. This chain joins TRBV7-6 and TRBJ2-7; 7 nucleotides match TRBD2. This CDR3 has 15 amino acids. With 1 base clipped from V and 5 bases from J, the junction kept 8 bases outside the gene matches. Germline V lookup: CDR1 SGHVS, CDR2 FNYEAQ.

This chain joins TRBV4-1 and TRBJ1-1; 7 bases are shared with TRBD1. Germline CDR1 reads MGHRA; CDR2 reads YSYEKL. V was clipped by 1 base and J by 3 bases; unmatched bases: 8. This CDR3 spans 16 amino acids. Written as DNA, the CDR3 is TGCGCCAGCAGCCAAGTCACCAGGGGGGCGGACACTGAAGCTTTCTTT. Translation: CASSQVTRGADTEAFF.

This chain uses TRBV19 with TRBJ2-2; D might be TRBD1 (5 bases). Germline V gene lookup returns CDR1 LNHDA and CDR2 SQIVND (reference sequence). V was clipped by 10 bases and J by 3 bases, with 15 bases between them. The CDR3 contains 14 residues. The CDR3 DNA reads TGTGCCACCCACACAGGATTGGACACCGGGGAGCTGTTTTTT. It translates to CATHTGLDTGELFF.

This chain connects TRBV5-5 to TRBJ2-5; 11 bases map to TRBD2. This CDR3 is 15 amino acids long. The V segment lost 5 bases and the J segment 5 bases; nucleotides outside the gene matches: 8. Germline V gene data show CDR1 as SGHKS and CDR2 as YYEKEE (reference sequence). CDR3 amino acids: CASSPSGLAGETQYF. The CDR3 DNA is TGTGCCAGCAGTCCCTCCGGACTAGCGGGTGAGACCCAGTACTTC.

The V call is TRBV7-9, the J call TRBJ1-5, with D hard to call. The CDR3 runs 12 residues. Per the germline V gene, CDR1 is SEHNR and CDR2 is FQNEAQ (reference sequence). The V and J ends lost 1 base and 4 bases respectively, with 2 bases between them. CDR3 amino acids: CASSLENQPQHF. The CDR3 nucleotides read TGTGCCAGCAGCTTAGAAAATCAGCCCCAGCATTTT.

This clone appeared once. The chain uses TRBV7-9 and TRBJ1-1, with D uncertain. The ends were cut back, 6 bases at V and 0 bases at J, with 14 bases in the middle. The CDR3 is 15 amino acids. Germline CDR1 SEHNR, CDR2 FQNEAQ (reference sequence). The chain's CDR3 is CASRGIRTVNTEAFF. The CDR3, as DNA: TGTGCCAGCAGGGGGATCCGGACGGTGAACACTGAAGCTTTCTTT.

As regards this clone: It differs at one base from a far larger clone, so likely a read error. The same CDR3 arises from other DNA sequences in this sample as well. The chain has TRBV9 and TRBJ1-2; a possible D gene is TRBD1 (5 bases). Germline loops: CDR1 SGDLS, CDR2 YYNGEE. The ends were cut back, 0 bases at V and 3 bases at J, with 6 bases in the middle. The CDR3 extends over 13 amino acids. CDR3 in amino acids: CASSVGGDYGYTF. The CDR3 DNA follows: TGTGCCAGCAGCGTAGGAGGGGACTATGGCTACACCTTC.

This chain links TRBV9 with TRBJ1-2, with D tentatively TRBD1 (5 bases). CDR1 SGDLS and CDR2 YYNGEE come from the germline V gene. V lost 3 bases to trimming and J lost 5 bases, with 20 bases between them. The CDR3 has 16 residues. The CDR3 sequence: CASSDTTGTAGYGYTF. The CDR3 DNA follows: TGTGCCAGCAGCGATACCACAGGAACCGCGGGGTATGGCTACACCTTC.

This sequence joins TRBV9 and TRBJ2-3; perhaps TRBD1 as D (6 bases). The CDR3 contains 15 residues. CDR1 and CDR2 from the germline V gene are SGDLS and YYNGEE. V lost 2 bases and J 1 base, leaving 11 bases between the germline ends. The CDR3 loop reads CASSVQGWGTDTQYF. CDR3 in DNA: TGTGCCAGCAGCGTTCAGGGGTGGGGCACAGATACGCAGTATTTT.

This clone occurred once. The rearrangement joins TRBV6-5 to TRBJ2-7, with D hard to call. Trimming left V 5 bases short and J 3 bases short, with 5 bases between. This CDR3 has 11 amino acids. The germline V gene encodes CDR1 MNHEY and CDR2 SVGAGI. The CDR3 reads CASSLDYEQYF. The CDR3, as DNA: TGTGCCAGCAGTCTAGACTACGAGCAGTACTTC.

V gene TRBV7-6 combines with J gene TRBJ2-7; possible D gene TRBD1, 5 bases. This CDR3 has 11 amino acids. CDR1 and CDR2 (germline): SGHVS, FNYEAQ. The V gene lost 5 bases and the J gene lost 7 bases, with 9 bases spanning the gap. As DNA, the CDR3 is TGTGCCAGCAGCACCGGACAAGAGCAGTACTTC. Translated, it gives CASSTGQEQYF.

This chain links TRBV28 with TRBJ2-3; 9 positions match TRBD2. Trimming cost V 5 bases and J 4 bases; bases outside gene matches: 7. CDR3 size: 15 residues. Germline CDR1 MDHEN, CDR2 SYDVKM. The CDR3 region is CASSQISGSADTQYF. The CDR3 nucleotides read TGTGCCAGCAGTCAAATTAGCGGGAGTGCAGATACGCAGTATTTT.

The rearrangement joins TRBV6-6 to TRBJ2-5, with D unclear. Trimming pared 2 bases from V and 1 base from J, leaving 8 bases between. The CDR3 contains 14 residues. CDR1 is MNHNY, CDR2 SVGAGI, per germline (reference sequence). The CDR3 region is CASSYMSAQETQYF. CDR3 coding DNA: TGTGCCAGCAGTTACATGAGCGCCCAAGAGACCCAGTACTTC.

The chain carries TRBV4-2 and TRBJ1-1, with D possibly being TRBD1 (5 bases). CDR1 and CDR2 (germline): LGHNA, YNFKEQ. The V end was cut by 0 bases, the J end by 5 bases, with 7 bases between. There are 13 residues in the CDR3. The CDR3 spells CASSQERGTEAFF. The DNA of the CDR3 is TGTGCCAGCAGCCAAGAACGGGGGACTGAAGCTTTCTTT.